The clone carrying this T cell receptor (beta chain) was counted many times. Its specificity is not known. The table came from immunoSEQ multiplex PCR; TCRdb's copy has only in-frame clones and leaves some out. The table lists over 10,000 clones, with no singletons. This record belongs to a study of T cells after posttransplantation cyclophosphamide. Points from the study as a whole: Later blood repertoires were often dominated by clones from the donor CD8+ memory compartment.

Treatment was busulfan-fludarabine conditioning, a marrow graft, and cyclophosphamide on days +3 and +4. V was pared by 6 bases and J by 5 bases, with 13 bases of the junction left unmatched. Germline V CDR1 and CDR2: MNHNY, SVGAGI (reference sequence). The CDR3 spans 16 residues. The gene calls are TRBV6-6 and TRBJ2-7; 10 nucleotides line up with TRBD2. The origin of this receptor is a female patient between 40 and 55 years old who received an allogeneic stem cell transplant from an unrelated donor, was CMV-positive, and had acute GVHD only. Some T cells may arise from the graft donor. Here the sequenced sample was PBMCs, taken after allogeneic stem cell transplant with posttransplant cyclophosphamide. Here the CDR3 reads CASSRLAGLPAHEQYF. Here the CDR3 DNA reads TGTGCCAGCAGCCGACTAGCGGGCCTCCCGGCCCACGAGCAGTACTTC.